This TCR beta chain was recorded in a study of beta chain features in type 1 diabetes. Study-wide context: All samples yielded 107,917,701 examined sorted cells. Study observations and caveats: Naive, central memory and Treg TCRB repertoires seemed to resemble each other more closely in patients than they did in healthy donors. Among patients with Type 1 diabetes, TCRB CDR3s were moderately but significantly shorter in every one of the four CD4+ subsets.

What was sequenced were expressed TCRB transcripts, since all of the isolated RNA had been reverse transcribed. The average read count of naive, central memory and regulatory T cell samples was a few million. Assay used: immunoSEQ multiplex PCR; TCRdb lists only in-frame clones, some missing. The sample has roughly 310,000 clones; approximately 10% are singletons. A word on this clone: Its specificity is unknown.

The TCR was taken from a woman aged 25 to 45 in good health. Sequenced sample: naive CD4+ T cells from blood.

CDR3 protein: CASSYQGGNYNEQFF. CDR3 nucleotides: TGTGCCAGCAGTTACCAGGGAGGGAACTACAATGAGCAGTTCTTC. The chain joins TRBV28 to TRBJ2-1; 7 bases map to TRBD2. The CDR3 runs 15 residues. The ends lost 4 bases at V and 3 bases at J; junction bases unmatched: 6. Germline CDR1 and CDR2: MDHEN and SYDVKM.